Shown below are 21 T cell receptor beta chains from a single sample sequenced in a study of blood T cell repertoires in COVID-19. Measured with immunoSEQ multiplex PCR; TCRdb has only the in-frame clones, and not every one. The data show around 81,000 clones, roughly 86% seen once. The sample consisted of peripheral blood. The receptors were gathered from a human donor in a cohort sampled during active COVID-19.

This CDR3 reads CASSQGPGGHQPQHF. DNA for the CDR3: TGTGCCAGCAGCCAAGGACCAGGGGGCCATCAGCCCCAGCATTTT. J is TRBJ1-5 and V is TRBV3-1 (or the pseudogene TRBV3-2), with 8 bases matching TRBD1. Trimming took 1 base from V and 5 from J; bases not matched to a gene: 4. The germline V gene has CDR1 LGHDT and CDR2 YNNKEL (reference sequence). The CDR3 consists of 15 residues.

CDR3: CASSLGGGTEAFF. Written as DNA, the CDR3 is TGTGCCAGCAGCTTGGGAGGGGGCACTGAAGCTTTCTTT. J is TRBJ1-1 and V is TRBV7-3, with D possibly matching TRBD1 (6 bases). The CDR3 covers 13 residues. V was cut by 3 bases and J by 4 bases, with 9 bases left in between. CDR1 and CDR2 (germline): SGHTA, FQGTGA.

This chain joins TRBV15 and TRBJ2-7; 10 bases are a match to TRBD1. The ends lost 4 bases at V and 2 bases at J; junction bases unmatched: 8. The CDR3 covers 16 residues. Germline values: CDR1 LNHNV, CDR2 YYDKDF (reference sequence). Here the CDR3 DNA reads TGTGCCACCAGCACTTCCGGGACAGGGGTTCCCTACGAGCAGTACTTC. Translation: CATSTSGTGVPYEQYF.

The chain recombines TRBV7-7 with TRBJ2-5; possibly TRBD2 for D (7 bases). CDR1 and CDR2 (germline): SSHAT, FNYEAQ (reference sequence). The CDR3 runs to 14 residues. For the CDR3, the DNA is TGTGCTAGCGGAGCCACGGGGGGCGGAGAGACCCAGTACTTC. Its protein is CASGATGGGETQYF.

The chain is built from TRBV6-5 and TRBJ1-2; 8 bases agree with TRBD1. Germline loops: CDR1 MNHEY, CDR2 SVGAGI. The CDR3 is 14 residues long. The J segment lost 4 bases and the V segment lost 10 bases, leaving 11 bases of the junction unmatched. The CDR3: CATDPTGVGYGYTF. The DNA for the CDR3 is TGTGCCACCGACCCGACAGGGGTGGGCTATGGCTACACCTTC.

The V gene is TRBV19, the J gene TRBJ2-2; no clear D. The germline gives CDR1 LNHDA, CDR2 SQIVND (reference sequence). Between the trimmed V and J ends, which lost 5 bases and 2 bases, there was a span of 15 bases. This CDR3 spans 16 amino acids. The CDR3 region is CASSVKRLINTGELFF. CDR3 nucleotide sequence: TGTGCCAGTAGTGTTAAGCGCCTCATCAACACCGGGGAGCTGTTTTTT.

This clone was counted once. The chain is built from TRBV30 and TRBJ2-5; TRBD2 aligns across 7 bases. Germline V gene lookup returns CDR1 GTSNPN and CDR2 SVGIG (reference sequence). The CDR3 runs to 14 residues. V shed 2 bases and J 0 bases; nucleotides not matched to a gene: 3. Here the CDR3 DNA reads TGTGCCTGGAGTTCCCTAGCGGACCAAGAGACCCAGTACTTC. Translated: CAWSSLADQETQYF.

This chain uses TRBV9 with TRBJ1-6, with 9 positions matching TRBD1. Germline V CDR1 and CDR2: SGDLS, YYNGEE. Trimming at V came to 3 bases and at J to 10 bases, leaving 11 bases not matched to a gene. CDR3 length: 16 residues. CDR3 protein: CASSANRDRVFSPLHF. As DNA, the CDR3 is TGTGCCAGCAGCGCAAACCGGGACAGGGTTTTCTCACCCCTCCACTTT.

The rearrangement uses TRBV5-5 and TRBJ2-7; 7 bases align to TRBD2. Germline trimming cut 4 bases from V and 7 bases from J; bases unmatched to any gene: 14. Germline-derived CDR1 and CDR2 are SGHKS and YYEKEE (reference sequence). The CDR3 covers 15 residues. CDR3: CASSGWGLPYLEQYF. The CDR3 coding sequence is TGTGCCAGCAGCGGGTGGGGACTACCTTACTTAGAGCAGTACTTC. The whole variable domain, filled in from reference TRBV5-5 and TRBJ2-7, reads DAGVTQSPTHLIKTRGQQVTLRCSPISGHKSVSWYQQVLGQGPQFIFQYYEKEERGRGNFPDRFSARQFPNYSSELNVNALLLGDSALYLCASSGWGLPYLEQYFGPGTRLTVT.

This clone was seen more than once but under ten times. The V and J genes are TRBV4-2 and TRBJ2-7, with 9 bases lining up with TRBD1. The ends lost 0 bases at V and 1 base at J; junction bases unmatched: 1. The CDR3 spans 15 residues. Germline V lookup: CDR1 LGHNA, CDR2 YNFKEQ. CDR3 sequence: CASSQDGTGSYEQYF. The DNA for the CDR3 is TGTGCCAGCAGCCAAGATGGGACAGGGTCCTACGAGCAGTACTTC.

The chain has TRBV7-9 and TRBJ1-1; TRBD1 aligns across 10 bases. Trimming took 5 bases from V and 5 from J; bases not matched to a gene: 8. CDR1 and CDR2 from the germline V gene are SEHNR and FQNEAQ (reference sequence). This CDR3 spans 15 amino acids. The CDR3 here is CASSRGTGAGTEAFF. The DNA for the CDR3 is TGTGCCAGCAGCCGTGGGACAGGGGCGGGGACTGAAGCTTTCTTT.

This clone has a single count. The rearrangement links TRBV7-6 to TRBJ1-4, with D possibly TRBD1 on 6 matching bases. CDR1 SGHVS and CDR2 FNYEAQ come from the germline V gene. This CDR3 region has 14 residues. V gave up 7 bases and J gave up 0 bases, with 9 bases separating them. CDR3 sequence reads: CASKKGATNEKLFF. As DNA, the CDR3 is TGTGCCAGCAAAAAGGGGGCAACTAATGAAAAACTGTTTTTT.

V usage is TRBV27 and J usage is TRBJ2-7, with no clear D. V shed 5 bases and J shed 1 base, with 12 bases lying between them. Germline CDR1 reads MNHEY; CDR2 reads SMNVEV (reference sequence). The CDR3 is 14 amino acids. The CDR3 protein is CASSTIQKSYEQYF. The CDR3 coding sequence is TGTGCCAGCAGTACAATACAGAAGTCCTACGAGCAGTACTTC.

This rearrangement joins TRBV27 to TRBJ1-2, with 9 bases fitting TRBD1. The CDR3 contains 14 residues. Looked up from germline, CDR1 is MNHEY and CDR2 is SMNVEV (reference sequence). The V gene end was trimmed by 4 bases and the J gene end by 4 bases; junction bases not matched to a gene: 4. In DNA, the CDR3 is TGTGCCAGCAGTTGGACAGGGGAGGCCTATGGCTACACCTTC. This gives the protein CASSWTGEAYGYTF.

The chain links TRBV7-9 to TRBJ2-5; 13 bases are a match to TRBD2. V dropped 1 base and J dropped 0; count of bases not matched to a gene: 5. The CDR3 is 18 residues long. Germline lookup yields CDR1 SEHNR and CDR2 FQNEAQ (reference sequence). CDR3 nucleotide sequence: TGTGCCAGCAGCTTAGGGGGACTAGCGGGGCCCTACCAAGAGACCCAGTACTTC. Translating it yields CASSLGGLAGPYQETQYF. The entire variable domain, with the rest obtained from reference TRBV7-9 and TRBJ2-5, is as follows: DTGVSQNPRHKITKRGQNVTFRCDPISEHNRLYWYRQTLGQGPEFLTYFQNEAQLEKSRLLSDRFSAERPKGSFSTLEIQRTEQGDSAMYLCASSLGGLAGPYQETQYFGPGTRLLVL.

The chain recombines TRBV7-2 with TRBJ2-1, with 7 bases fitting TRBD2. The V segment lost 5 bases and the J segment 3 bases; nucleotides outside the gene matches: 7. The V gene's germline CDR1 is SGHTA and CDR2 FQGNSA. The CDR3 extends over 15 amino acids. CDR3 DNA: TGTGCCAGCAGCCAGCGGGGATGGGTCTACAATGAGCAGTTCTTC. Residues: CASSQRGWVYNEQFF.

The CDR3: CASSPNQGGAGYGYTF. The CDR3 DNA reads TGTGCCAGCAGCCCCAACCAGGGGGGAGCTGGCTATGGCTACACCTTC. The chain recombines TRBV3-1 (or the pseudogene TRBV3-2) with TRBJ1-2, with 7 bases identical to TRBD1. Germline CDR1 and CDR2: LGHDT and YNNKEL (reference sequence). The CDR3 has 16 residues. V was clipped by 4 bases and J by 4 bases; unmatched bases: 12.

This clone was detected once. J is TRBJ2-5 and V is TRBV10-3; D ambiguous. Germline values: CDR1 ENHRY, CDR2 SYGVKD. The CDR3 is 12 amino acids. The germline V and J ends were trimmed by 2 bases and 3 bases, with 4 bases remaining between them. The CDR3 nucleotides read TGTGCCATCAGTGAGGAGAAAGAGACCCAGTACTTC. Protein sequence: CAISEEKETQYF.

This clone qualifies as medium-sized (0.01 to 0.1%). The chain employs TRBV5-1 and TRBJ1-1, with 9 bases aligning to TRBD1. This CDR3 contains 13 residues. Looked up from germline, CDR1 is SGHRS and CDR2 is YFSETQ. J gave up 8 bases and V 7 bases, and 9 bases lay outside the gene matches. CDR3 in amino acids: CASRTGGAREAFF. Written as DNA, the CDR3 is TGCGCCAGCCGTACAGGGGGCGCACGAGAAGCTTTCTTT.

The chain couples TRBV6-5 to TRBJ1-1, with D maybe TRBD1 (5 bases). CDR1 is MNHEY and CDR2 is SVGAGI in the germline V gene. The CDR3 sequence is 15 residues long. V lost 7 bases, J lost 3 bases, and 18 bases lay in between. The CDR3 DNA follows: TGTGCCAGCACCCCGACGACAGCTCCCGACACTGAAGCTTTCTTT. Translated, it gives CASTPTTAPDTEAFF.

This clone was seen more than once but under ten times. The same CDR3 arises from other DNA sequences in this sample as well. V usage is TRBV6-6 and J usage is TRBJ2-7, with D tentatively TRBD2 (5 bases). Trimming took 3 bases from V and 4 from J, leaving 7 bases between them. The CDR3 has 12 residues. From germline, CDR1 is MNHNY and CDR2 SVGAGI (reference sequence). Here the CDR3 DNA reads TGTGCCAGCAGTTATCGGGAATACGAGCAGTACTTC. Translated, it gives CASSYREYEQYF.